This is a list of T cell receptor beta chains from one sample in a study of spatial heterogeneity in lung cancer. One entry per CDR3 protein results from TCRdb running MiXCR on the 5' RACE reads. The data hold approximately 22,000 distinct CDR3 sequences, with about 4.3% observed a single time. The specimen comprised PBMCs, sampled at surgery. These receptors were obtained from a male donor with early-stage non-small cell lung cancer. CDR3s include the opening cysteine and the closing phenylalanine or tryptophan. The D gene is left open where the match is weak. Clone size is not always given. Where it is, it says once, few, many or a class for expanded clones.

d_gene,v_gene,j_gene,abundance,CDR3nt,CDR3aa
TRBD2,TRBV6-5,TRBJ2-1,many,TGTGCCAGCAGTTACTGGACTAGCGGGGAAAATGAGCAGTTCTTC,CASSYWTSGENEQFF
NA,TRBV28,TRBJ2-3,many,TGTGCCAGCAGCCCTACTTTAGGACTGTTCGATACGCAGTATTTT,CASSPTLGLFDTQYF
NA,TRBV6-6,TRBJ2-7,many,TGTGCCAGCAGCCGCCGGACAGTAATCTCCTACGAGCAGTACTTC,CASSRRTVISYEQYF
TRBD2,TRBV29-1,TRBJ2-5,many,TGCAGCGTCAGCGGGGGGTACCAAGAGACCCAGTACTTC,CSVSGGYQETQYF
NA,TRBV7-9,TRBJ2-2,many,TGTGCCAGCCATAATACAGGGAGTCAAACCGGGGAGCTGTTTTTT,CASHNTGSQTGELFF
NA,TRBV20-1,TRBJ2-5,many,TGCAGTGCTAGTCGGCAATGGGCAGAGACCCAGTACTTC,CSASRQWAETQYF
NA,TRBV6-5,TRBJ1-2,many,TGTGCCAGCAGTTACGCTCTGGGGTGGATCGACTACACCTTC,CASSYALGWIDYTF
TRBD2,TRBV6-2/TRBV6-3,TRBJ2-7,few,TGTGCCAGCAGACCCGGGACTAGCGGGAGGTCCACCTTC,CASRPGTSGRSTF
TRBD2,TRBV9,TRBJ2-3,once,TGTGCCAGCAGCGTAGGCCTAGCGGGAACAGATACGCAGTATTTT,CASSVGLAGTDTQYF
NA,TRBV10-3,TRBJ2-1,many,TGTGCCATCAGTTCGAGGGGTAATGAGCAGTTCTTC,CAISSRGNEQFF
TRBD1,TRBV5-6,TRBJ2-6,NA,TGTGCCAGCAGCACCAGGACAGGGGGATCCTCTGGGGCCAACGTCCTGACTTTC,CASSTRTGGSSGANVLTF
NA,TRBV5-1,TRBJ2-7,many,TGCGCCAGCAGCTTGGGGCCGAACGAGCAGTACTTC,CASSLGPNEQYF
NA,TRBV6-5,TRBJ2-6,medium-sized,TGTGCCAGCACTCGGACAGCCAGTATCTCTGGGGCCAACGTCCTGACTTTC,CASTRTASISGANVLTF
NA,TRBV29-1,TRBJ2-7,many,TGCAGCGTTGAAGATCCTCTATCCTACGAGCAGTACTTC,CSVEDPLSYEQYF
NA,TRBV7-2,TRBJ2-7,many,TGTGCCAGCAGCCCTCATCCGGGGGCGGGCGAGCAGTACTTC,CASSPHPGAGEQYF
NA,TRBV5-1,TRBJ2-2,many,TGCGCCAGCAGCTTGGCGGGCGGATACACCGGGGAGCTGTTTTTT,CASSLAGGYTGELFF
NA,TRBV13,TRBJ2-3,many,TGTGCCAGCAGCCAGAGCTCCACAGATACGCAGTATTTT,CASSQSSTDTQYF
NA,TRBV7-2,TRBJ2-2,few,TGTGCCAGCAGCTCAGTAGCTCCCGGGGAGCTGTTTTTT,CASSSVAPGELFF
NA,TRBV10-3,TRBJ2-1,NA,TGTGCCATCAGTGATCAAAGCGGTAGTTCCTACAATGAGCAGTTCTTC,CAISDQSGSSYNEQFF
NA,TRBV7-2,TRBJ1-6,NA,TGTGCCAGCAGCTTAATGCAGACGAGCTCCTATAATTCACCCCTCCACTTT,CASSLMQTSSYNSPLHF
TRBD2,TRBV20-1,TRBJ2-1,many,TGCAGTGCTAGCGGACTAGTCAATGAGCAGTTCTTC,CSASGLVNEQFF
TRBD2,TRBV7-7,TRBJ2-1,many,TGTGCCAGCAGCTCCTCGGTCAGCGGGGGGGCGGAGGAGCAGTTCTTC,CASSSSVSGGAEEQFF
NA,TRBV7-8,TRBJ2-1,many,TGTGCCAGCAGCTTTTCTAGGAGCGGCCTGTACAATGAGCAGTTCTTC,CASSFSRSGLYNEQFF
TRBD1,TRBV5-6,TRBJ2-3,many,TGTGCCAGCAGCTTGGCAGGACAGGGGCCGGAGGAGAAGTATTTT,CASSLAGQGPEEKYF
TRBD2,TRBV3-1,TRBJ2-4,many,TGTGCCAGCAGCCACCAGGCTAGCGGGAGGCTCGGCATTCAGTACTTC,CASSHQASGRLGIQYF
TRBD2,TRBV9,TRBJ2-5,many,TGTGCCAGCAGCGTAGCTCCAGCGGGAGGGCCCCAGTACTTC,CASSVAPAGGPQYF
NA,TRBV19,TRBJ2-1,many,TGTGCCAGTAGTATGGTGGTCTACTACAATGAGCAGTTCTTC,CASSMVVYYNEQFF
NA,TRBV14,TRBJ2-1,few,TGTACCACCCCGGACCCGGGTCCTGCGAATGAGCAGTTCTTC,CTTPDPGPANEQFF